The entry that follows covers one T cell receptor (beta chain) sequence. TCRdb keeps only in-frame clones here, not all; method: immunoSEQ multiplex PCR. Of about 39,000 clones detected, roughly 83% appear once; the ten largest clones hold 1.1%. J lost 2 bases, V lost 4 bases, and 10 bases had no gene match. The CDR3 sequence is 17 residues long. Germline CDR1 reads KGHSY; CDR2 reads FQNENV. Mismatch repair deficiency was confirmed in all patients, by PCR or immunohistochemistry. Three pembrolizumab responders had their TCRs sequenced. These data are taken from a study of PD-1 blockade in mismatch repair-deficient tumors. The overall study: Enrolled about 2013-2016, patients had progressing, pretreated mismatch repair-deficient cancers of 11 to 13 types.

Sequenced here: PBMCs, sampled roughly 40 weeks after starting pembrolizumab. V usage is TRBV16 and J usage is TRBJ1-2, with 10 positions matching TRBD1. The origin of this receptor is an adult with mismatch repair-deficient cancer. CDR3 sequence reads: CASSPFGQGVMNYGYTF. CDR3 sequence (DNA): TGTGCCAGCAGCCCATTCGGACAGGGGGTAATGAACTATGGCTACACCTTC.